The rows below give T cell receptor beta chains drawn from one sample of a study of regulatory T cells in long-lasting Graves disease. TCRdb re-called the multiplex PCR reads with MiXCR, one entry per CDR3 protein. The data contain about 540,000 distinct CDR3 sequences, roughly 13% of them seen just once; the ten biggest clones take up roughly a tenth. This sample also belongs to another study, concerning T cells in Graves' hyperthyroidism and ophthalmopathy.

The sequences come from peripheral blood mononuclear cells (PBMCs), collected at new diagnosis, from a patient treated with antithyroid drugs. The source of these receptors is a man aged 25-40 years with Graves disease. The CDR3 runs from the conserved cysteine through the conserved F or W. A D gene is named only where the DNA matches it firmly. Clone size is not always given. Where it is, it says once, few, many or a class for expanded clones.

abundance,v_gene,d_gene,j_gene,CDR3aa,CDR3nt
-,TRBV10-3,TRBD2,TRBJ2-1,CAISDGASGRNPYEQFF,TGTGCCATCAGTGATGGGGCTAGCGGGAGAAATCCCTATGAGCAGTTCTTC
few,TRBV18,-,TRBJ2-7,CASSQGNGYEQYF,TGTGCCAGCTCACAAGGGAATGGATACGAGCAGTACTTC
many,TRBV7-9,TRBD2,TRBJ2-7,CASSTTSGSSYEQYF,TGTGCCAGCAGCACTACTAGCGGGAGCTCCTACGAGCAGTACTTC
many,TRBV5-1,-,TRBJ2-7,CASSLQRGNEQYF,TGCGCCAGCAGCTTGCAGAGGGGTAACGAGCAGTACTTC
-,TRBV20-1,-,TRBJ1-6,CSAKTGLYNSPLHF,TGCAGTGCGAAGACAGGCCTGTATAATTCACCCCTCCACTTT
many,TRBV11-2,TRBD2,TRBJ2-5,CASSTSAGVWVETQYF,TGTGCCAGCAGCACTTCAGCGGGAGTGTGGGTAGAGACCCAGTACTTC
-,TRBV7-9,TRBD1,TRBJ2-3,CASSSKRDRGTDTQYF,TGTGCCAGCAGCTCCAAACGGGACAGGGGCACAGATACGCAGTATTTT
few,TRBV30,TRBD1,TRBJ2-2,CAWGWGDRDTGELFF,TGTGCCTGGGGTTGGGGGGACAGGGACACCGGGGAGCTGTTTTTT
-,TRBV15,-,TRBJ1-3,CATSRGKRGNTIYF,TGTGCCACCAGCAGAGGAAAACGCGGAAACACCATATATTTT
many,TRBV5-1,-,TRBJ2-7,CASSLVTANEQYF,TGCGCCAGCAGCTTGGTTACCGCAAATGAGCAGTACTTC
many,TRBV11-1,-,TRBJ2-3,CASSLGDFTDTQYF,TGTGCCAGCAGCTTAGGAGATTTCACAGATACGCAGTATTTT
many,TRBV20-1,TRBD2,TRBJ2-2,CSAWEGSGELFF,TGCAGTGCTTGGGAGGGGTCCGGGGAGCTGTTTTTT
-,TRBV10-3,TRBD2,TRBJ2-1,CAIMTGTSRNEQFF,TGTGCCATCATGACGGGGACTAGTCGCAATGAGCAGTTCTTC
-,TRBV18,-,TRBJ1-4,CASSPELANEKLFF,TGTGCCAGCTCACCGGAGCTTGCTAATGAAAAACTGTTTTTT
many,TRBV7-2,TRBD2,TRBJ2-1,CASSFSSGSINEQFF,TGTGCCAGCAGCTTTTCTAGCGGGAGTATTAATGAGCAGTTCTTC
many,TRBV2,TRBD2,TRBJ2-3,CASSDIGGLAGGVDTQYF,TGTGCCAGCAGCGATATAGGCGGACTAGCGGGAGGAGTAGATACGCAGTATTTT
few,TRBV2,TRBD2,TRBJ2-5,CANRLAHQETQYF,TGTGCCAACAGACTAGCGCACCAAGAGACCCAGTACTTC
many,TRBV11-2,TRBD2,TRBJ2-1,CASSPLREGLFF,TGTGCCAGCAGCCCTCTGCGGGAGGGCCTATTCTTC
few,TRBV20-1,TRBD2,TRBJ2-7,CSAFGTSGNYEQYF,TGCAGTGCTTTCGGGACTAGCGGAAATTACGAGCAGTACTTC
many,TRBV27,TRBD2,TRBJ2-7,CASSPLGGSEQYF,TGTGCCAGCAGTCCTCTGGGCGGGAGCGAGCAGTACTTC
many,TRBV29-1,-,TRBJ2-1,CSVDLGNWQFF,TGCAGCGTTGATCTGGGAAATTGGCAGTTCTTC
many,TRBV12-3/TRBV12-4,TRBD1,TRBJ1-1,CASTPGQGRNTEAFF,TGTGCCAGCACTCCGGGACAGGGCCGGAACACTGAAGCTTTCTTT
-,TRBV9,TRBD2,TRBJ2-1,CASSVAGAGGGEQFF,TGTGCCAGCAGCGTAGCAGGAGCGGGAGGGGGTGAGCAGTTCTTC
many,TRBV5-8,TRBD2,TRBJ2-1,CASSSGLPEQFF,TGTGCCAGCAGCTCGGGACTACCCGAGCAGTTCTTC
many,TRBV2,TRBD1,TRBJ1-6,CASSGGTGSSSPLHF,TGTGCCAGCAGTGGAGGGACAGGGTCTAGTTCACCCCTCCACTTT